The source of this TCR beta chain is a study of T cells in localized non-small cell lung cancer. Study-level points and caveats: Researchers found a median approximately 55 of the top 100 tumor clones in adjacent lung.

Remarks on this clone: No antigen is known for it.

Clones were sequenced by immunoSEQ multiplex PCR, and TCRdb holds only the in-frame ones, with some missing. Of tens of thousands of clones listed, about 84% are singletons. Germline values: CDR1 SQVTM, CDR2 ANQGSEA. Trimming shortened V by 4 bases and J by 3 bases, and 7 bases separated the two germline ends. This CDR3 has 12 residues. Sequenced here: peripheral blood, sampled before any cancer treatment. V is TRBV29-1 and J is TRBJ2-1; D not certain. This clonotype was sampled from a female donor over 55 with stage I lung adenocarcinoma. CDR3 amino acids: CSVGYGYNEQFF. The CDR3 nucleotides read TGCAGCGTTGGATACGGCTACAATGAGCAGTTCTTC.